The 27 T cell receptor beta chains below come from one sample, sequenced in a study of long-term antiretroviral therapy in people with HIV. Researchers ran immunoSEQ v3.0 at survey level. Repertoires were generated with immunoSEQ multiplex PCR, while TCRdb's copy carries only in-frame clones and drops some. The sample lists 30,000 to 40,000 clones; 86% were seen once. Sequenced here: unsorted PBMCs, sampled just before starting antiretroviral therapy. The source is a woman aged 18-29 years with HIV.

Only one count was recorded for this clone. The chain recombines TRBV19 with TRBJ2-3, with TRBD2 identical over 8 bases. This CDR3 is 15 amino acids long. V gave up 5 bases and J gave up 2 bases; unmatched junction bases: 6. Germline CDR1 reads LNHDA; CDR2 reads SQIVND (reference sequence). This chain's CDR3 is CASSLRGAPTDTQYF. In DNA form, the CDR3 reads TGTGCCAGTAGTTTGCGGGGGGCGCCCACAGATACGCAGTATTTT.

In DNA form, the CDR3 reads TGTGCCAGCAGCCATAGGGCCCTACCCGAAAAACTGTTTTTT. Translation gives CASSHRALPEKLFF. The rearrangement joins TRBV5-8 to TRBJ1-4, with D hard to call. The V gene lost 4 bases and the J gene lost 8 bases, with 15 bases spanning the gap. Germline CDR1 is SGHTS and CDR2 is YDEGEE. This CDR3 comprises 14 residues.

The chain combines TRBV6-4 with TRBJ1-1; perhaps TRBD1 as D (6 bases). In germline, CDR1 is MRHNA, CDR2 SNTAGT. The CDR3 runs 13 residues. Trimming shortened V by 4 bases and J by 1 base, and 7 bases separated the two germline ends. The CDR3 DNA follows: TGTGCCAGCAGTGCGACAGGGAACACTGAAGCTTTCTTT. Translation gives CASSATGNTEAFF.

The rearrangement joins TRBV15 to TRBJ1-1; the D gene is possibly TRBD1 (5 bases). V gave up 1 base and J gave up 2 bases, with 8 bases separating them. Germline V gene sequence: CDR1 LNHNV, CDR2 YYDKDF (reference sequence). The CDR3 sequence is 14 residues long. DNA of the CDR3: TGTGCCACCAGCAGAGTGCGGACAAACACTGAAGCTTTCTTT. Protein sequence: CATSRVRTNTEAFF.

The rearrangement uses TRBV14 and TRBJ1-4; perhaps TRBD1 as D (6 bases). V lost 1 base to trimming and J lost 5 bases, with 14 bases between them. Germline CDR1 and CDR2: SGHDN and FVKESK. This CDR3 contains 16 residues. The DNA of the CDR3 is TGTGCCAGCAGCCAAGTGGGGGGCAGGAAGAATGAAAAACTGTTTTTT. Residues: CASSQVGGRKNEKLFF.

V is TRBV7-2 and J is TRBJ2-3; D assignment may be TRBD1 or TRBD2 (5 bases each). CDR3 size: 17 residues. Germline values: CDR1 SGHTA, CDR2 FQGNSA. The V and J ends lost 5 bases and 6 bases respectively, with 24 bases between them. The CDR3 DNA is TGTGCCAGCAGCGCCCAGACCGGGGCCATCTTCCAGGATACGCAGTATTTT. It encodes CASSAQTGAIFQDTQYF.

This clone was observed a handful of times. The chain combines TRBV28 with TRBJ2-2, with unresolved D. V was clipped by 7 bases and J by 3 bases, with 12 bases between them. Germline V gene data show CDR1 as MDHEN and CDR2 as SYDVKM. The CDR3 spans 14 residues. The CDR3 DNA reads as TGTGCCAGCATACTATCCATGGACACCGGGGAGCTGTTTTTT. Protein product: CASILSMDTGELFF.

This chain links TRBV27 with TRBJ1-5; TRBD1 matches 9 bases. Unmatched junction bases numbered 5, after V lost 8 bases and J lost 6 bases. This CDR3 comprises 13 residues. CDR1 MNHEY and CDR2 SMNVEV come from the germline V gene (reference sequence). CDR3 DNA: TGTGCCAGCGGACAGGGGTCCCCTCAGCCCCAGCATTTT. The encoded protein is CASGQGSPQPQHF.

The chain uses TRBV7-9 and TRBJ2-3; 12 bases match TRBD1. The CDR3 totals 16 residues. The germline V gene has CDR1 SEHNR and CDR2 FQNEAQ (reference sequence). V dropped 2 bases and J dropped 5; count of bases not matched to a gene: 5. In DNA, the CDR3 is TGTGCCAGCAGCTTACCGGGACAGGGGGCTGGAGATACGCAGTATTTT. Translating gives CASSLPGQGAGDTQYF.

The J gene is TRBJ2-1, the V gene TRBV4-1; tentative D call: TRBD2 (6 bases). Looked up from germline, CDR1 is MGHRA and CDR2 is YSYEKL. Trimming removed 2 bases from V and 6 bases from J, with 20 bases in between. The CDR3 is 17 amino acids. CDR3: CASSQPRTSWLGNEQFF. CDR3 sequence (DNA): TGCGCCAGCAGCCAACCGCGTACTAGCTGGCTGGGCAATGAGCAGTTCTTC.

The V call is TRBV7-9, the J call TRBJ2-1; maybe TRBD1 (6 bases). With 5 bases removed from V and 5 bases from J, the gap between germline ends came to 16 bases. Germline V lookup: CDR1 SEHNR, CDR2 FQNEAQ (reference sequence). The CDR3 has 15 amino acids. The CDR3 DNA sequence: TGTGCCAGCAGCCCTCGGACAGTAATGGACAATGAGCAGTTCTTC. As protein: CASSPRTVMDNEQFF.

This sequence joins TRBV5-1 and TRBJ1-6; 7 bases agree with TRBD1. V dropped 1 base and J dropped 10; count of bases not matched to a gene: 8. Germline CDR1 reads SGHRS; CDR2 reads YFSETQ. There are 15 residues in the CDR3. The CDR3: CASSLKWDRRSPLHF. In DNA form, the CDR3 reads TGCGCCAGCAGCTTGAAGTGGGACAGAAGGTCACCCCTCCACTTT.

V usage is TRBV7-2 and J usage is TRBJ2-5, with TRBD2 matching 11 bases. The junction had 8 bases not matched to a gene; V was cut back by 0 bases and J by 5 bases. This CDR3 spans 17 amino acids. In germline, CDR1 is SGHTA, CDR2 FQGNSA. The DNA of the CDR3 is TGTGCCAGCAGCTTAGCCGGGACTAGCGGTGGGGGGGAGACCCAGTACTTC. Its protein is CASSLAGTSGGGETQYF.

V usage is TRBV29-1 and J usage is TRBJ2-4; the match to TRBD2 covers 8 bases. V dropped 7 bases and J dropped 8; count of bases not matched to a gene: 13. This CDR3 is 14 amino acids long. The V gene's germline CDR1 is SQVTM and CDR2 ANQGSEA. As DNA, the CDR3 is TGCAGCGCCAGCGGGAGTTTCAAGGGGGACATTCAGTACTTC. It translates to CSASGSFKGDIQYF.

The genes are TRBV6-6 and TRBJ2-5; perhaps TRBD1 as D (5 bases). V was clipped by 2 bases and J by 4 bases, with 11 bases between them. The CDR3 runs 14 residues. Germline-derived CDR1 and CDR2 are MNHNY and SVGAGI (reference sequence). The CDR3: CASSYLAGRETQYF. CDR3 nucleotide sequence: TGTGCCAGCAGTTACCTGGCAGGGCGAGAGACCCAGTACTTC.

The rearrangement uses TRBV19 and TRBJ2-5; D call uncertain. CDR1 and CDR2 (germline): LNHDA, SQIVND (reference sequence). This CDR3 is built from 15 residues. V lost 0 bases, J lost 1 base, and 9 bases lay in between. CDR3 sequence reads: CASSIEPSTQETQYF. CDR3 bases: TGTGCCAGTAGTATAGAACCAAGTACCCAAGAGACCCAGTACTTC.

The chain carries TRBV9 and TRBJ2-6, with 11 nucleotides matching TRBD2. The junction had 12 bases not matched to a gene; V was cut back by 4 bases and J by 0 bases. Germline lookup yields CDR1 SGDLS and CDR2 YYNGEE. The CDR3 extends over 20 amino acids. Here the CDR3 reads CASSPIPASGRRSGANVLTF. The CDR3 nucleotides read TGTGCCAGCAGCCCGATACCCGCTAGCGGGAGGCGCTCTGGGGCCAACGTCCTGACTTTC.

This CDR3 is CASSFNGEGQETQYF. CDR3 DNA: TGTGCCAGCAGCTTCAACGGGGAGGGCCAAGAGACCCAGTACTTC. J is TRBJ2-5 and V is TRBV7-2; 7 bases align to TRBD2. The CDR3 extends over 15 amino acids. The germline CDR1 and CDR2 sequences are SGHTA and FQGNSA. The V gene end was trimmed by 3 bases and the J gene end by 1 base; junction bases not matched to a gene: 5. The full variable domain, its missing parts supplied by reference TRBV7-2 and TRBJ2-5, is GAGVSQSPSNKVTEKGKDVELRCDPISGHTALYWYRQSLGQGLEFLIYFQGNSAPDKSGLPSDRFSAERTGGSVSTLTIQRTQQEDSAVYLCASSFNGEGQETQYFGPGTRLLVL.

The chain uses TRBV10-3 and TRBJ1-2; no reliable D call. There are 14 residues in the CDR3. Trimming cost V 0 bases and J 0 bases, with 5 bases left between them. Germline loops: CDR1 ENHRY, CDR2 SYGVKD. The CDR3 reads CAISESTPNYGYTF. CDR3 bases: TGTGCCATCAGTGAGTCGACCCCTAACTATGGCTACACCTTC.

V is TRBV27 and J is TRBJ2-7, with 7 bases aligning to TRBD2. Germline CDR1 reads MNHEY; CDR2 reads SMNVEV (reference sequence). The CDR3 sequence is 16 residues long. V lost 5 bases and J lost 3; bases outside the gene matches: 13. This CDR3 is CASSHNVRREFYEQYF. CDR3 nucleotides: TGTGCCAGCAGTCACAATGTACGGCGGGAGTTCTACGAGCAGTACTTC.

The chain has TRBV27 and TRBJ2-1; 13 bases are shared with TRBD2. V was clipped by 8 bases and J by 0 bases; unmatched bases: 13. The CDR3 length is 19 residues. Germline CDR1 is MNHEY and CDR2 is SMNVEV (reference sequence). The CDR3: CASRTPGLAGPSSYNEQFF. CDR3 sequence (DNA): TGTGCCAGCCGAACCCCGGGACTAGCGGGGCCTAGCTCCTACAATGAGCAGTTCTTC.

This clone was counted once. The chain carries TRBV4-3 and TRBJ2-1; 11 bases are a match to TRBD2. Germline V gene sequence: CDR1 LGHNA, CDR2 YSLEER. The CDR3 is 19 residues long. J lost 9 bases, V lost 0 bases, and 16 bases had no gene match. The CDR3 bases are TGCGCCAGCAGCCAAGATCGTCCTAGCGGGAGGTATTTGGGAGTTGAGCAGTTCTTC. Amino acid sequence: CASSQDRPSGRYLGVEQFF.

The gene calls are TRBV6-6 and TRBJ2-1; D is possibly TRBD1 (5 bases). Between the trimmed V and J ends, which lost 0 bases and 10 bases, there was a span of 10 bases. The CDR3 has 13 amino acids. CDR1 MNHNY and CDR2 SVGAGI come from the germline V gene (reference sequence). As DNA, the CDR3 is TGTGCCAGCAGTTACTCTGCAGGGCACGAGCAGTTCTTC. Translated: CASSYSAGHEQFF.

V and J are TRBV7-2 and TRBJ1-3; no clear D. This CDR3 region has 15 residues. Germline V lookup: CDR1 SGHTA, CDR2 FQGNSA. V lost 4 bases and J 0 bases, leaving 10 bases between the germline ends. The CDR3 sequence: CASSWKPISGNTIYF. DNA for the CDR3: TGTGCCAGCAGCTGGAAGCCAATCTCTGGAAACACCATATATTTT.

The chain combines TRBV6-6 with TRBJ1-1; TRBD1 is a possible D gene (5 bases). This CDR3 has 15 residues. Germline-derived CDR1 and CDR2 are MNHNY and SVGAGI (reference sequence). Trimming took 6 bases from V and 1 from J, leaving 15 bases between them. CDR3 sequence reads: CASRQTRAANTEAFF. The CDR3 DNA is TGTGCCAGCAGACAGACCAGGGCAGCGAACACTGAAGCTTTCTTT.

V is TRBV11-3 and J is TRBJ2-1; possible D gene TRBD2, 5 bases. The CDR3 is 16 residues long. Germline V CDR1 and CDR2: SGHNT, YENEEA. The V end lost 2 bases, the J end lost 4 bases, and 15 bases lay between the germline ends. The CDR3: CASSLTVGVGYNEQFF. CDR3 nucleotides: TGTGCCAGCAGCTTAACGGTCGGGGTGGGGTACAATGAGCAGTTCTTC.

The chain uses TRBV9 and TRBJ2-3; TRBD1 might be the D (5 bases). The germline V and J ends were trimmed by 2 bases and 5 bases, with 12 bases remaining between them. CDR3 length: 14 amino acids. Germline V lookup: CDR1 SGDLS, CDR2 YYNGEE. CDR3 loop: CASSVPSQGDTQYF. DNA for the CDR3: TGTGCCAGCAGCGTTCCCAGCCAGGGAGATACGCAGTATTTT. Complete variable domain (other parts from reference TRBV9 and TRBJ2-3): DSGVTQTPKHLITATGQRVTLRCSPRSGDLSVYWYQQSLDQGLQFLIQYYNGEERAKGNILERFSAQQFPDLHSELNLSSLELGDSALYFCASSVPSQGDTQYFGPGTRLTVL.